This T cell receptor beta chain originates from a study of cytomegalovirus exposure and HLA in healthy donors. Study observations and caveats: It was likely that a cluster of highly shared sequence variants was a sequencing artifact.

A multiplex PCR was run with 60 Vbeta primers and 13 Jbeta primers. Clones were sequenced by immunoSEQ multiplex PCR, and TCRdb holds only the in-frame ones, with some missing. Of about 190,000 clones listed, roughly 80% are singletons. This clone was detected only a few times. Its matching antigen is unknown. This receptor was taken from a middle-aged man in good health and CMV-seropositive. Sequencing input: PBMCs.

CDR3 sequence reads: CASTGTGNTEAFF. The DNA of the CDR3 is TGTGCCAGCACCGGGACAGGCAACACTGAAGCTTTCTTT. The chain recombines TRBV2 with TRBJ1-1; TRBD1 agrees at 8 bases. Germline lookup yields CDR1 SNHLY and CDR2 FYNNEI. The CDR3 extends over 13 amino acids. Trimming removed 7 bases from V and 2 bases from J; junction bases left unmatched: 3. The full variable domain, its missing parts supplied by reference TRBV2 and TRBJ1-1, is EPEVTQTPSHQVTQMGQEVILRCVPISNHLYFYWYRQILGQKVEFLVSFYNNEISEKSEIFDDQFSVERPDGSNFTLKIRSTKLEDSAMYFCASTGTGNTEAFFGQGTRLTVV.